What follows is one T cell receptor (beta chain) and its context. Its antigen remains unidentified. The authors ran a second PCR of roughly 7 to 11 cycles using a sample-barcoded 5' primer and a J-beta primer mix. MiXCR was run by TCRdb on the 5' RACE reads, yielding one entry per CDR3 protein. The data contain about 670,000 distinct CDR3 sequences, around two fifths of them singletons. The data stem from a study of blood T cells in healthy people across ages. Germline CDR1 and CDR2: SGHAT and FQNNGV. With 4 bases clipped from V and 0 bases from J, the junction kept 15 bases outside the gene matches. The CDR3 loop spans 19 amino acids. No fewer than 6 million PBMCs went into each sample. Findings and caveats of the study: The recorded TCR beta diversity per million T cells decreased in a roughly linear manner with age. Naive T cell percentage showed a strong correlation with the diversity of TCR beta. Investigators treated diversity estimates from one million T cells as underestimates.

This TCR was sampled from a man aged 80 or over in good health. Sequenced input: blood. The chain recombines TRBV11-2 with TRBJ2-7, with TRBD2 matching over 10 bases. The CDR3 bases are TGTGCCAGCAGCTCGGTTCTGGGTACTAGCGGGGAACTCTCCTACGAGCAGTACTTC. This sequence encodes CASSSVLGTSGELSYEQYF.